This entry lists 17 T cell receptor beta chains sequenced from one sample in a study of response to subunit inactivated influenza vaccine. TCRdb independently ran MiXCR on the RT-PCR reads; one entry per CDR3 protein. The data show roughly 170,000 distinct CDR3 sequences, 7.5% to 10% seen once. This specimen was non-naive T cells sorted from PBMCs, taken on the day of vaccination. These receptors were obtained from a man aged 45-65 years who received an inactivated influenza vaccine.

This clonotype showed up many times. The chain carries TRBV12-3 or TRBV12-4 and TRBJ1-5; 9 positions match TRBD1. The ends lost 6 bases at V and 5 bases at J; junction bases unmatched: 2. This CDR3 is built from 13 residues. This chain's CDR3 is CASRRTGDQPQHF. The CDR3 DNA is TGTGCCAGCAGGAGGACAGGGGATCAGCCCCAGCATTTT.

Comment on this clonotype: Just one base apart from a much larger clone, this may be a read error. This chain joins TRBV5-1 and TRBJ2-5; TRBD2 matches 9 bases. The CDR3 has 15 residues. Germline trimming cut 5 bases from V and 2 bases from J; bases unmatched to any gene: 7. The germline gives CDR1 SGHRS, CDR2 YFSETQ. The CDR3 region is CASRLLAGKQETQYF. CDR3 in DNA: TGCGCCAGCAGACTCCTAGCGGGAAAACAAGAGACCCAGTACTTC.

This clonotype was seen many times. This chain links TRBV10-3 with TRBJ1-2; D gene unclear. The CDR3 sequence is 12 residues long. Germline CDR1 and CDR2: ENHRY and SYGVKD. V was trimmed by 9 bases and J by 3 bases, leaving 11 bases between them. Here the CDR3 DNA reads TGTGCCATTCCCCGGTCGGACTATGGCTACACCTTC. Translating gives CAIPRSDYGYTF.

The V gene is TRBV30, the J gene TRBJ2-6, with D possibly TRBD1 on 6 matching bases. The germline gives CDR1 GTSNPN, CDR2 SVGIG (reference sequence). Trimming took 0 bases from V and 2 from J, leaving 11 bases between them. The CDR3 is made up of 16 amino acids. CDR3 sequence: CAWSVLSGAGANVLTF. The CDR3 DNA is TGTGCCTGGAGTGTACTGTCAGGGGCTGGGGCCAACGTCCTGACTTTC.

The chain is built from TRBV5-6 and TRBJ1-2, with D unclear. From germline, CDR1 is SGHDT and CDR2 YYEEEE. The V and J ends lost 0 bases and 4 bases respectively, with 10 bases between them. The CDR3 length is 14 residues. CDR3 sequence (DNA): TGTGCCAGCAGCTTGGTGGACGTAGGCTATGGCTACACCTTC. It specifies CASSLVDVGYGYTF.

The rearrangement uses TRBV20-1 and TRBJ1-4; a weak D match, TRBD1 (6 bases). The CDR3 runs 13 residues. Between the trimmed V and J ends, which lost 3 bases and 13 bases, there was a span of 18 bases. Germline assignment: CDR1 DFQATT and CDR2 SNEGSKA (reference sequence). CDR3 bases: TGCAGTGCTAGGCCCGATGTTGAGGGGGGACTGTTTTTT. Its protein product is CSARPDVEGGLFF.

This clonotype was recorded at least ten times. CDR3: CASSLDPGVNSPLHF. In nucleotides, the CDR3 is TGTGCCAGCAGCTTGGATCCAGGAGTAAATTCACCCCTCCACTTT. The rearrangement uses TRBV5-6 and TRBJ1-6; D is unclear. V gave up 0 bases and J gave up 7 bases, with 11 bases separating them. Looked up from germline, CDR1 is SGHDT and CDR2 is YYEEEE. The CDR3 contains 15 residues.

This clonotype was detected only a few times. The conserved phenylalanine or tryptophan is not found at the CDR3 terminus, so this likely reflects a read error. The V call is TRBV11-3, the J call TRBJ2-2; D is perhaps TRBD2 (5 bases). Germline CDR1 is SGHNT and CDR2 is YENEEA. V shed 5 bases and J shed 6 bases, with 16 bases lying between them. The length of the CDR3 is 15 residues. CDR3 bases: TGTGCCAGCAGCCAAGGACTGCCCGGGCCCGGGGAGCTGTTTTCT. This codes for CASSQGLPGPGELFS.

The sample holds many counts of this clonotype. The genes are TRBV20-1 and TRBJ2-7, with D perhaps matching TRBD1 or TRBD2 (5 bases each). This CDR3 is 12 amino acids long. V was cut by 3 bases and J by 5 bases, with 11 bases left in between. Germline values: CDR1 DFQATT, CDR2 SNEGSKA (reference sequence). The CDR3 nucleotides are TGCAGTGCTAGCCGCCGGGGCGACGAGCAGTACTTC. Residues: CSASRRGDEQYF.

This clonotype was recorded once. This likely comes from a read error, as the CDR3 has no conserved phenylalanine or tryptophan at its end. The chain couples TRBV11-2 to TRBJ2-5; a weak D match, TRBD1 (6 bases). This CDR3 comprises 13 residues. Germline CDR1 SGHAT, CDR2 FQNNGV. CDR3 region: CAGSSGGLMTQYI. CDR3 bases: TGTGCCGGCAGCTCTGGGGGCCTGATGACCCAGTACATC.

This clonotype was seen repeatedly, ten times or more. This chain joins TRBV7-2 and TRBJ2-5; TRBD1 matches 7 bases. The V segment lost 5 bases and the J segment 3 bases; nucleotides outside the gene matches: 3. This CDR3 region has 13 residues. Per germline, CDR1 SGHTA and CDR2 FQGNSA. The CDR3 sequence: CASSLGTEETQYF. CDR3 DNA: TGTGCCAGCAGCCTGGGGACAGAAGAGACCCAGTACTTC.

This sequence joins TRBV6-2 or TRBV6-3 and TRBJ2-6; D is ambiguous. Trimming shortened V by 9 bases and J by 2 bases, and 8 bases separated the two germline ends. CDR3 length: 13 amino acids. Germline lookup yields CDR1 MNHEY and CDR2 SVGEGT. DNA of the CDR3: TGTGCCAGTGAACTTCCTGGGGCCAACGTCCTGACTTTC. This gives the protein CASELPGANVLTF.

This clonotype was seen a handful of times. V usage is TRBV7-3 and J usage is TRBJ2-3; D possibly corresponds to TRBD2 (6 bases). The CDR3 loop spans 15 amino acids. V lost 5 bases and J lost 3, with 15 bases in between. Per the germline V gene, CDR1 is SGHTA and CDR2 is FQGTGA. The CDR3 region has the DNA TGTGCCAGCAGCCCCGCAGGGAGGAGAACAGATACGCAGTATTTT. Translation: CASSPAGRRTDTQYF.

This clonotype was seen repeatedly, ten times or more. This chain connects TRBV14 to TRBJ2-5, with D tentatively TRBD2 (6 bases). Germline CDR1 SGHDN, CDR2 FVKESK. The CDR3 consists of 15 residues. Trimming took off 0 bases at V and 6 bases at J, with 14 bases between the two ends. The CDR3 DNA follows: TGTGCCAGCAGCCAAGATCCCGGGAGTCGAAAGACCCAGTACTTC. Its translation is CASSQDPGSRKTQYF.

This clonotype was seen a few times. The chain has TRBV3-1 and TRBJ2-1; TRBD1 aligns across 7 bases. The CDR3 runs to 16 residues. Trimming cost V 5 bases and J 5 bases; bases outside gene matches: 12. Germline CDR1 is LGHDT and CDR2 is YNNKEL (reference sequence). CDR3: CASSSSGTDLNNEQFF. For the CDR3, the DNA is TGTGCCAGCAGCTCATCGGGGACAGACCTCAACAATGAGCAGTTCTTC.

The rearrangement links TRBV20-1 to TRBJ2-5; tentative D call: TRBD1 (6 bases). Germline V lookup: CDR1 DFQATT, CDR2 SNEGSKA (reference sequence). There are 16 residues in the CDR3. Trimming pared 6 bases from V and 5 bases from J, leaving 25 bases between. The chain's CDR3 is CSAHHPGQGNYETQYF. CDR3 DNA sequence: TGCAGTGCACATCATCCGGGCCAGGGGAATTATGAGACCCAGTACTTC.

This clonotype was counted at least ten times. Here the CDR3 DNA reads TGTGCCAGCAGCTTGGTTGGCGGACCCACCGCCGGGGCTTTCTTT. This gives the protein CASSLVGGPTAGAFF. V is TRBV5-5 and J is TRBJ1-1; D not certain. Germline V CDR1 and CDR2: SGHKS, YYEKEE (reference sequence). V was shortened by 0 bases and J by 11 bases, with 20 bases between the two germline ends. The CDR3 extends over 15 amino acids. Using reference TRBV5-5 and TRBJ1-1 for the parts outside the CDR3, the full variable domain is DAGVTQSPTHLIKTRGQQVTLRCSPISGHKSVSWYQQVLGQGPQFIFQYYEKEERGRGNFPDRFSARQFPNYSSELNVNALLLGDSALYLCASSLVGGPTAGAFFGQGTRLTVV.